This TCR beta chain originates from a study of cytomegalovirus exposure and HLA in healthy donors. Regarding the study as a whole: Subsequent analysis revealed that first-cohort TCR clusters tended to co-occur in the 120 or so validation repertoires. Some TCR beta chains (roughly 150 of them) were listed as cytomegalovirus-associated.

CDR1 is KGHSH and CDR2 is LQKENI in the germline V gene. The CDR3 consists of 13 residues. V lost 1 base and J lost 7, with 10 bases in between. Among the roughly 120 subjects of the validation cohort, separate from the approximately 670-subject first cohort, were the donors. TCRdb keeps only in-frame clones here, not all; method: immunoSEQ multiplex PCR. The repertoire includes approximately 180,000 clones, about 84% of them detected once, and over 1.3% sits in the top ten. A remark on this clone: Its antigen remains unknown.

This chain links TRBV18 with TRBJ1-1; D is ambiguous. The sequenced material came from PBMCs. This receptor was obtained from a woman younger than 30 in good health and CMV-seronegative. The DNA for the CDR3 is TGTGCCAGCTCACCACGGTCTACGGGTGAAGCTTTCTTT. Protein: CASSPRSTGEAFF.